Listed below are T cell receptor beta chains from one sample, sequenced in a study of long-term antiretroviral therapy in people with HIV. The table came from immunoSEQ multiplex PCR; TCRdb's copy has only in-frame clones and leaves some out. The table records about 10,000 clones, roughly 90% of them present only once. The sequencing here drew on unsorted PBMCs, taken 0.2 years before starting antiretroviral therapy. The source is a woman aged 40 to 55 with HIV. CDR3s include the opening cysteine and the closing phenylalanine or tryptophan. The D gene is left open where the match is weak. Clone size is given for some rows only: seen once, a few or many times, or a class if the clone is expanded.

j_call	clone_size	v_call	d_call	cdr3_aa	cdr3_nt
TRBJ1-6	once	TRBV6-6	TRBD1	CASSYPGQGDSPLHF	TGTGCCAGCAGTTACCCGGGACAGGGTGATTCACCCCTCCACTTT
TRBJ2-1	NA	TRBV2	NA	CASKNRDYNEQFF	TGTGCCAGCAAGAACAGGGATTACAATGAGCAGTTCTTC
TRBJ2-7	NA	TRBV7-9	NA	CASSRGTPVTYEQYF	TGTGCCAGCAGCCGGGGGACCCCCGTTACCTACGAGCAGTACTTC
TRBJ2-3	NA	TRBV7-2	TRBD2	CASTIVAGGADTQYF	TGTGCCAGCACCATAGTAGCGGGGGGTGCAGATACGCAGTATTTT
TRBJ2-7	NA	TRBV6-5	TRBD1	CASSSAAGDRGLEQYF	TGTGCCAGCAGTTCCGCAGCGGGGGACAGGGGGCTCGAGCAGTACTTC
TRBJ1-2	NA	TRBV4-1	NA	CASSQPRTMSGYTF	TGCGCCAGCAGCCAACCAAGGACAATGAGTGGCTACACCTTC
TRBJ2-7	NA	TRBV23-1	NA	CASTPPSGGVHGVPYYEQYF	TGCGCCAGCACCCCCCCGTCAGGGGGGGTTCATGGCGTTCCGTACTACGAGCAGTACTTC
TRBJ2-3	hyperexpanded	TRBV19	TRBD2	CASSIASAGGPDTQYF	TGTGCCAGTAGTATAGCTTCAGCGGGGGGCCCGGATACGCAGTATTTT
TRBJ1-2	NA	TRBV4-1	NA	CASSQGRSGPHYGYTF	TGCGCCAGCAGCCAAGGGCGGTCCGGACCTCACTATGGCTACACCTTC
TRBJ2-3	NA	TRBV4-3	NA	CASSQDPGDFSTDTQYF	TGCGCCAGCAGCCAAGATCCAGGGGATTTCTCTACAGATACGCAGTATTTT
TRBJ2-5	once	TRBV19	NA	CASSDQGGETQYF	TGTGCCAGTAGTGATCAGGGAGGAGAGACCCAGTACTTC
TRBJ2-3	NA	TRBV7-6	NA	CASSLDTGTDTQYF	TGTGCCAGCAGCTTAGATACGGGGACAGATACGCAGTATTTT
TRBJ1-2	few	TRBV11-2	NA	CASSSNYGYTF	TGTGCCAGCAGCTCTAACTATGGCTACACCTTC
TRBJ1-2	NA	TRBV15	TRBD1	CATSRVTGQGWVDYGYTF	TGTGCCACCAGCAGAGTTACCGGACAGGGGTGGGTAGACTATGGCTACACCTTC
TRBJ2-7	NA	TRBV2	NA	CASSGQIYEQYF	TGTGCCAGCAGTGGACAGATCTACGAGCAGTACTTC
TRBJ1-1	once	TRBV7-2	NA	CASSHRWGSEAFF	TGTGCCAGCAGCCACAGATGGGGGTCTGAAGCTTTCTTT
TRBJ1-1	NA	TRBV2	NA	CASRPDWNTEAFF	TGTGCCAGCAGGCCAGATTGGAACACTGAAGCTTTCTTT
TRBJ1-2	NA	TRBV4-1	TRBD1	CASRRFTGGSEGYTF	TGCGCCAGCAGACGATTCACAGGGGGCTCGGAGGGCTACACCTTC
TRBJ1-2	NA	TRBV5-1	NA	CASSFGQQGVLAGYTF	TGCGCCAGCAGCTTCGGACAGCAAGGAGTATTAGCTGGCTACACCTTC
TRBJ2-1	few	TRBV5-1	TRBD2	CASSLAGLAVYNEQFF	TGCGCCAGCAGCTTGGCAGGACTAGCGGTTTACAATGAGCAGTTCTTC
TRBJ1-2	NA	TRBV7-2	TRBD1	CASSYGQGGNGYTF	TGTGCCAGCAGCTACGGACAGGGAGGAAATGGCTACACCTTC
TRBJ2-3	NA	TRBV30	TRBD2	CAWISSTSGVFTDTQYF	TGTGCCTGGATTTCATCGACTAGCGGGGTTTTCACAGATACGCAGTATTTT
TRBJ1-6	NA	TRBV7-9	NA	CASSLDLNSPLHF	TGTGCCAGCAGCTTAGACCTTAATTCACCCCTCCACTTT
TRBJ2-1	NA	TRBV6-6	TRBD1	CASSYSWQGALNEQFF	TGTGCCAGCAGTTACTCATGGCAGGGGGCTTTGAATGAGCAGTTCTTC
TRBJ2-2	NA	TRBV19	TRBD2	CASTRLAGGRGTGELFF	TGTGCCAGTACCAGACTAGCGGGGGGGCGCGGCACCGGGGAGCTGTTTTTT
TRBJ1-3	NA	TRBV7-8	NA	CASSLKRQFSGNTIYF	TGTGCCAGCAGCTTAAAACGACAGTTCTCTGGAAACACCATATATTTT
TRBJ2-7	once	TRBV2	NA	CASSDFAEQYF	TGTGCCAGCAGTGATTTTGCCGAGCAGTACTTC
TRBJ2-1	NA	TRBV28	TRBD1	CASSFRQGMYNEQFF	TGTGCCAGCAGTTTCCGACAGGGGATGTACAATGAGCAGTTCTTC